These T cell receptor beta chains were read from a single sample in a study of OX40 agonist ivuxolimab in advanced cancers. The assay was immunoSEQ multiplex PCR, and TCRdb's table has in-frame clones only and misses some. The table records some 70,000 clones, 65% to 90% of them present only once. This specimen consisted of CD4+ or CD8+ T cells sorted from blood, obtained in a trial of the OX40 agonist ivuxolimab. The source of these receptors is an adult with an advanced solid tumor such as melanoma, head and neck, liver or kidney cancer. Each CDR3 is given with its conserved first and last residue. The D gene is left open where the match is weak. The size of a clone is reported for some rows only, either as once, few or many, or as a class for expanded clones.

d_gene | j_gene | v_gene | len | abundance | CDR3nt | CDR3aa
- | TRBJ2-5 | TRBV28 | 13 | - | TGTGCCAGCGGGACCGGGGGAATGGAGACCCAGTACTTC | CASGTGGMETQYF
TRBD1 | TRBJ2-1 | TRBV2 | 13 | - | TGTGCCAGTAACCGGGACAGGGCAAATGAGCAGTTCTTC | CASNRDRANEQFF
- | TRBJ2-1 | TRBV7-2 | 15 | once | TGTGCCAGCAGCTTAGCTAGGGGGGGTTACAATGAGCAGTTCTTC | CASSLARGGYNEQFF
TRBD2 | TRBJ2-3 | TRBV10-3 | 13 | once | TGTGCCATCAGTGAGACTAGCGACGATACGCAGTATTTT | CAISETSDDTQYF
TRBD2 | TRBJ2-5 | TRBV5-1 | 17 | - | TGCGCCAGCAGCTTGGCCGGCGGGGGGGCCGCCCAAGAGACCCAGTACTTC | CASSLAGGGAAQETQYF
TRBD1 | TRBJ1-2 | TRBV29-1 | 14 | - | TGCAGCGTTGGGGACAGGGGAAAGGTGGGCGGCTACACCTTC | CSVGDRGKVGGYTF
- | TRBJ2-7 | TRBV6-1 | 14 | - | TGTGCCAGCAGTGGGAGGGGCAGGAACTACGAGCAGTACTTC | CASSGRGRNYEQYF
- | TRBJ1-2 | TRBV4-1 | 16 | - | TGCGCCAGCAGCCAACAGCGAGGGGTGTTGAACTATGGCTACACCTTC | CASSQQRGVLNYGYTF
- | TRBJ1-2 | TRBV6-5 | 13 | - | TGTGCCAGCAGTTACAACAGTAACTATGGCTACACCTTC | CASSYNSNYGYTF
- | TRBJ1-2 | TRBV28 | 13 | - | TGTGCCAGCAGTTCTTTACCCCGATTGGGCTACACCTTC | CASSSLPRLGYTF
- | TRBJ2-7 | TRBV28 | 14 | - | TGTGCCAGCAGTTTATTAGGCGGGACCCAGACTCGGCACTTC | CASSLLGGTQTRHF
- | TRBJ1-5 | TRBV6-5 | 13 | - | TGTGCCAGCAGTTACGAGAGGGACCAGCCCCAGCATTTT | CASSYERDQPQHF
TRBD2 | TRBJ2-5 | TRBV5-6 | 16 | - | TGTGCCAGCAGCTCGTTAGCGGGGGGCCGGGGGGAGACCCAGTACTTC | CASSSLAGGRGETQYF
TRBD2 | TRBJ2-1 | TRBV19 | 18 | - | TGTGCCAGTAGTATAGATCTGTTAGCGGGGGGGCTCTACAATGAGCAGTTCTTC | CASSIDLLAGGLYNEQFF
TRBD1 | TRBJ2-3 | TRBV7-9 | 16 | - | TGTGCCAGCAGCGCCATCGACAGGGTAGGCACAGATACGCAGTATTTT | CASSAIDRVGTDTQYF
- | TRBJ1-4 | TRBV6-5 | 14 | - | TGTGCCAGCAGTGAACAGGGAAACAATGAAAAACTGTTTTTT | CASSEQGNNEKLFF
- | TRBJ2-2 | TRBV6-6 | 16 | - | TGTGCCAGCAGTTACTCGTGGCAGTCATACACCGGGGAGCTGTTTTTT | CASSYSWQSYTGELFF
TRBD2 | TRBJ2-5 | TRBV13 | 17 | - | TGTGCCAGCAGCGTCGGGACTAGCGGGGGGGCTCAAGAGACCCAGTACTTC | CASSVGTSGGAQETQYF
- | TRBJ1-3 | TRBV5-4 | 14 | few | TGTGCCAGCAGCTCAGGGACCCCTGGAAACACCATATATTTT | CASSSGTPGNTIYF
- | TRBJ1-2 | TRBV10-2 | 13 | - | TGCGCCAGCAGTGATCGGGGGGACACGGGCTACACCTTC | CASSDRGDTGYTF
- | TRBJ2-2 | TRBV7-9 | 16 | - | TGTGCCAGCAGCTTAGGGGGCCCGTCGTACACCGGGGAGCTGTTTTTT | CASSLGGPSYTGELFF
- | TRBJ1-3 | TRBV18 | 14 | - | TGTGCCAGCTCCCCAGGGGACTCTGGAAACACCATATATTTT | CASSPGDSGNTIYF
TRBD2 | TRBJ2-1 | TRBV30 | 16 | - | TGTGCCTGGAGTGTACGCACTAGCGGCCCGTGGAATGAGCAGTTCTTC | CAWSVRTSGPWNEQFF
- | TRBJ1-5 | TRBV19 | 14 | - | TGTGCCAGTACGAGTGTCCCGGGCAATCAGCCCCAGCATTTT | CASTSVPGNQPQHF
TRBD1 | TRBJ2-1 | TRBV6-5 | 16 | - | TGTGCCAGCAGTTACTTCCCGCCGGGACAGGGTTATGAGCAGTTCTTC | CASSYFPPGQGYEQFF
- | TRBJ2-5 | TRBV7-2 | 12 | - | TGTGCCAGCAGCTTAGTCGAAAGGGGAGAGTACTTC | CASSLVERGEYF
- | TRBJ2-3 | TRBV13 | 16 | - | TGTGCCAGCAGCTTGAAAGGACATTCTAGCACAGATACGCAGTATTTT | CASSLKGHSSTDTQYF
- | TRBJ2-7 | TRBV19 | 16 | - | TGTGCCAGTAGTGCCAAAACCGGGACTGTAACCTACGAGCAGTACTTC | CASSAKTGTVTYEQYF
- | TRBJ1-1 | TRBV5-5 | 12 | - | TGTGCCAGCAGCGCGGGAGGAACTGAAGCTTTCTTT | CASSAGGTEAFF
- | TRBJ1-5 | TRBV6-1 | 13 | - | TGTGCCAGCAAAGGGGGGGGCAATCAGCCCCAGCATTTT | CASKGGGNQPQHF
- | TRBJ2-3 | TRBV10-1 | 15 | - | TGCGCCAGCAGTGAGTCACACAGACGCACAGATACGCAGTATTTT | CASSESHRRTDTQYF
- | TRBJ1-2 | TRBV13 | 13 | - | TGTGCCAGCAGCTTAGTGGGGGGCGGTGGCTACACCTTC | CASSLVGGGGYTF
- | TRBJ2-7 | TRBV23-1 | 13 | - | TGCGCCAGCACGGGGACAAGGCACTACGAGCAGTACTTC | CASTGTRHYEQYF
TRBD1 | TRBJ1-1 | TRBV5-1 | 15 | - | TGCGCCAGCTCCAGGACAGGGAACGTCGACACTGAAGCTTTCTTT | CASSRTGNVDTEAFF
TRBD1 | TRBJ1-1 | TRBV2 | 14 | few | TGTGCCAGCAAGGACAGGGGGGGGAACACTGAAGCTTTCTTT | CASKDRGGNTEAFF
TRBD1 | TRBJ2-2 | TRBV7-8 | 15 | - | TGTGCCAGCAGCTTGGGGACAGTGAACACCGGGGAGCTGTTTTTT | CASSLGTVNTGELFF
- | TRBJ2-2 | TRBV18 | 12 | - | TGTGCCAGCTCACCACTCTTGGGGGAGCTGTTTTTT | CASSPLLGELFF
- | TRBJ2-1 | TRBV29-1 | 11 | - | TGCAGCGTGGGGGGTGGGGATGAGCAGTTCTTC | CSVGGGDEQFF
- | TRBJ2-5 | TRBV5-1 | 13 | - | TGCGCCAGCAGCTTGCCCCTGGGGGAGACCCAGTACTTC | CASSLPLGETQYF
- | TRBJ1-6 | TRBV7-6 | 16 | - | TGTGCCAGCAGCTTAGGGGTCGGGGGCCGTAATTCACCCCTCCACTTT | CASSLGVGGRNSPLHF
- | TRBJ1-2 | TRBV9 | 14 | - | TGTGCCAGCAGCGTAGCCACGTCTAACTATGGCTACACCTTC | CASSVATSNYGYTF
- | TRBJ2-2 | TRBV9 | 12 | - | TGTGCCAGCAGCCCAAGAACCGGGGGGCTGTTTTTT | CASSPRTGGLFF
- | TRBJ2-6 | TRBV27 | 17 | - | TGTGCCAGCAGTTTATCGGACGGGTCGCCCGGGGCCAACGTCCTGACTTTC | CASSLSDGSPGANVLTF
- | TRBJ2-5 | TRBV6-5 | 13 | - | TGTGCCAGCAGTTACGAGGGACTCATGACCCAGTACTTC | CASSYEGLMTQYF
- | TRBJ2-5 | TRBV12-5 | 14 | - | TGTGCTAGTGGTTTCCGCGGGGATCAAGAGACCCAGTACTTC | CASGFRGDQETQYF
- | TRBJ1-2 | TRBV19 | 14 | once | TGTGCCAGTATAGGGGGGACTTCACCCTATGGCTACACCTTC | CASIGGTSPYGYTF
- | TRBJ1-4 | TRBV4-1 | 16 | - | TGCGCCAGCAGCCAAGAACGGACAAGGACTAATGAAAAACTGTTTTTT | CASSQERTRTNEKLFF
- | TRBJ1-5 | TRBV19 | 15 | - | TGTGCCAGTAGTGTCCCGGGACTGGGAAATCAGCCCCAGCATTTT | CASSVPGLGNQPQHF
- | TRBJ1-6 | TRBV10-2 | 19 | - | TGCGCCAGCAGTGAGTGGATGCGGCAGCGACCCACCTATAATTCACCCCTCCACTTT | CASSEWMRQRPTYNSPLHF
TRBD2 | TRBJ2-1 | TRBV4-1 | 16 | - | TGCGCCAGCAGCGAAACTATAGCGGGGGGTCGAAATGAGCAGTTCTTC | CASSETIAGGRNEQFF
TRBD1 | TRBJ1-2 | TRBV19 | 13 | - | TGTGCCAGTAGACCGGGACAGGACTATGGCTACACCTTC | CASRPGQDYGYTF
TRBD1 | TRBJ1-6 | TRBV30 | 13 | - | TGTGCCTGGAGTTACGGGACAGGGGGAAAGGTTGACTTT | CAWSYGTGGKVDF
- | TRBJ2-6 | TRBV12-5 | 19 | - | TGTGCTAGTGGTTTGGTAGGAGGCAGTAGATTCTCTGGGGCCAACGTCCTGACTTTC | CASGLVGGSRFSGANVLTF
- | TRBJ2-2 | TRBV7-2 | 16 | - | TGTGCCAGCAGCCGACGGCGGCCGACGAACACCGGGGAGCTGTTTTTT | CASSRRRPTNTGELFF
TRBD1 | TRBJ2-7 | TRBV5-4 | 16 | - | TGTGCCAGCAGCTCCGACCCCGGGACAGGTGGGAACGAGCAGTACTTC | CASSSDPGTGGNEQYF
- | TRBJ1-1 | TRBV19 | 13 | once | TGTGCCAGTAGGAACCAAATGAACACTGAAGCTTTCTTT | CASRNQMNTEAFF
- | TRBJ2-5 | TRBV7-2 | 12 | - | TGTGCCAGCAGCCACGAGGGCGGGGCCCAGTACTTC | CASSHEGGAQYF
- | TRBJ1-1 | TRBV6-5 | 13 | - | TGTGCCAGCACACGGGGGGGGAACACTGAAGCTTTCTTT | CASTRGGNTEAFF
- | TRBJ1-6 | TRBV30 | 11 | many | TGTGCCTGGAGGAAACGAGAACCCCTCCACTTT | CAWRKREPLHF
- | TRBJ2-4 | TRBV7-2 | 14 | - | TGTGCCAGCAGCTTAGACCTGGGGAAAAACATTCAGTACTTC | CASSLDLGKNIQYF